The rows below give T cell receptor beta chains drawn from one sample of a study of cytomegalovirus exposure and HLA in healthy donors. TCRdb's copy holds only in-frame clones and misses some; the assay was immunoSEQ multiplex PCR. The top ten hold around 4.5% of the sample, which has tens of thousands of clones, around 83% seen once. Specimen: PBMCs. These receptors all stem from a man in his thirties or forties in good health and CMV-seronegative. Each CDR3 is given with its conserved first and last residue. The D gene is left open where the match is weak. Some rows mark clone size as missing; the rest say once, few, many or name a class of expanded clone.

abundance	v_gene	d_gene	j_gene	CDR3nt	CDR3aa
NA	TRBV7-9	TRBD1	TRBJ1-4	TGTGCCAGCAGCCTAGGACAGGGGGAAAAACTGTTTTTT	CASSLGQGEKLFF
NA	TRBV19	TRBD1	TRBJ2-6	TGTGCCAGTAGTCCCGGACAGGCCCTCGCTGGGGCCAACGTCCTGACTTTC	CASSPGQALAGANVLTF
NA	TRBV5-1	TRBD1	TRBJ1-2	TGCGCCAGCAGCTTGTACCCAGGGGGTAGCTATGGCTACACCTTC	CASSLYPGGSYGYTF
NA	TRBV7-9	TRBD2	TRBJ2-7	TGTGCCAGCAGCTTGACCCGGGGGGGCGGCGAGCAGTACTTC	CASSLTRGGGEQYF
NA	TRBV6-5	TRBD1	TRBJ1-5	TGTGCCAGCAGACCTTTCAGGGGGAGCAATCAGCCCCAGCATTTT	CASRPFRGSNQPQHF
few	TRBV6-1	NA	TRBJ1-4	TGTGCCAGCAGTGAGGCCCGTGGGACATCGGCAAAACTGTTTTTT	CASSEARGTSAKLFF
NA	TRBV15	NA	TRBJ2-2	TGTGCCACCAGCTCCTACGCAGGGAACACCGGGGAGCTGTTTTTT	CATSSYAGNTGELFF
few	TRBV4-1	NA	TRBJ2-7	TGCGCCAGCAGCCAAACGGAGTTAACCTACGAGCAGTACTTC	CASSQTELTYEQYF
NA	TRBV18	NA	TRBJ1-2	TGTGCCAGCTCACCAGATGTAAGGGGCCTGGATGGCTACACCTTC	CASSPDVRGLDGYTF
NA	TRBV11-2	NA	TRBJ1-4	TGTGCCAGCAGCTCTTTAATGGACGCTTTGGCGCCGGGGAATGAAAAACTGTTTTTT	CASSSLMDALAPGNEKLFF
NA	TRBV5-4	TRBD2	TRBJ2-7	TGTGCCAGCAGCTTGAGCGGGAGCTCCTACGAGCAGTACTTC	CASSLSGSSYEQYF
NA	TRBV7-3	TRBD2	TRBJ2-3	TGTGCCAGCAGCCCGTCTAGCGTCGGGGGGGCAGATACGCAGTATTTT	CASSPSSVGGADTQYF
NA	TRBV5-4	NA	TRBJ1-1	TGTGCCAGCAGCTTGGCAAGCGACAGGAACACTGAAGCTTTCTTT	CASSLASDRNTEAFF
NA	TRBV4-1	TRBD2	TRBJ2-5	TGCGCCAGCAGCCACGGGGCGGGGGGTACAGAGACCCAGTACTTC	CASSHGAGGTETQYF
NA	TRBV27	NA	TRBJ1-6	TGTGCCAGCAGTTTCCTAGGCACGCCAAATTCACCCCTCCACTTT	CASSFLGTPNSPLHF
NA	TRBV7-3	TRBD2	TRBJ2-3	TGTGCCAGCAGCTCCCTGGGGCTAGCGGGGGGGATAGATACGCAGTATTTT	CASSSLGLAGGIDTQYF
NA	TRBV20-1	NA	TRBJ1-2	TGCAGTGCTCCAGGGAGGTATGGCTACACCTTC	CSAPGRYGYTF
NA	TRBV6-5	TRBD1	TRBJ2-5	TGTGCCAGCAGTACCGGGACAGGGGGACGGGAGACCCAGTACTTC	CASSTGTGGRETQYF
once	TRBV7-3	NA	TRBJ2-5	TGTGCCAGCAGCTTAGGACGGAGGGAGACCCAGTACTTC	CASSLGRRETQYF
few	TRBV11-2	NA	TRBJ2-7	TGTGCCAGCAGCTTAGGACAGGTCTACGAGCAGTACTTC	CASSLGQVYEQYF
NA	TRBV18	TRBD1	TRBJ1-1	TGTGCCAGCTCGCGCGGGACAGGGGGTTACACTGAAGCTTTCTTT	CASSRGTGGYTEAFF
NA	TRBV5-6	NA	TRBJ2-3	TGTGCCAGCAGCCACTGGACAGGCACAGATACGCAGTATTTT	CASSHWTGTDTQYF
NA	TRBV13	NA	TRBJ1-5	TGTGCCAGCAGCCTAAGGGGGATGGATCAGCCCCAGCATTTT	CASSLRGMDQPQHF
NA	TRBV2	TRBD1	TRBJ1-3	TGTGCCAGCAGTGATGAACAGGGGGGGGTTATGCATTTT	CASSDEQGGVMHF
NA	TRBV9	NA	TRBJ2-5	TGTGCCAGCAGCGTAGGGGCACAGGGGAGGGAGACCCAGTACTTC	CASSVGAQGRETQYF
NA	TRBV9	TRBD1	TRBJ1-5	TGTGCCAGCAGCCCGGGACAGGGAAGGGGCCAGCCCCAGCATTTT	CASSPGQGRGQPQHF
NA	TRBV7-3	TRBD1	TRBJ2-6	TGTGCCAGCAGCTTAGGGGGGACAGGGGGCACTGGGGCCAACGTCCTGACTTTC	CASSLGGTGGTGANVLTF
NA	TRBV6-5	NA	TRBJ1-5	TGTGCCAGCAGCCTGGGAGGCTCGAGCAATCAGCCCCAGCATTTT	CASSLGGSSNQPQHF
NA	TRBV15	TRBD1	TRBJ2-2	TGTGCCACCAGCAGGGCCGGGACAGGGACCACCGGGGAGCTGTTTTTT	CATSRAGTGTTGELFF
NA	TRBV15	NA	TRBJ2-3	TGTGCCACCACTCGTGCTGGGGGCCTTTTAGATACGCAGTATTTT	CATTRAGGLLDTQYF
NA	TRBV5-8	NA	TRBJ2-7	TGTGCCAGCAGCTTGGATTGGGAGTGGTACGAGCAGTACTTC	CASSLDWEWYEQYF
NA	TRBV7-9	TRBD2	TRBJ2-5	TGTGCCAGCAGCTCCGGGACTAGCGGGAGGCGTGAGACCCAGTACTTC	CASSSGTSGRRETQYF
NA	TRBV27	TRBD1	TRBJ2-5	TGTGCCAGCAGTTTATCGACAGGGCGGGAGACCCAGTACTTC	CASSLSTGRETQYF
NA	TRBV25-1	TRBD1	TRBJ2-1	TGTGCCAGCAGGGAGACAGGGTACAATGAGCAGTTCTTC	CASRETGYNEQFF
NA	TRBV19	NA	TRBJ2-7	TGTGCCAGTAGTCTCATCCCCGGGACACTCTCGGGGGAGCAGTACTTC	CASSLIPGTLSGEQYF
NA	TRBV6-4	TRBD1	TRBJ2-2	TGTGCCAGACCGATAGGGACAGAGTCCACGAACACCGGGGAGCTGTTTTTT	CARPIGTESTNTGELFF
NA	TRBV5-7	NA	TRBJ2-5	TGTGCCAGCAGGGGGCAAAGTGAGACCCAGTACTTC	CASRGQSETQYF
NA	TRBV11-2	NA	TRBJ2-3	TGTGCCAGCAGCTTAGGGGTGGGCTTTACAGATACGCAGTATTTT	CASSLGVGFTDTQYF
NA	TRBV30	TRBD1	TRBJ2-2	TGTGCCTGGAGTACCCGACAGGGGGCGGTCGGGGAGCTGTTTTTT	CAWSTRQGAVGELFF
NA	TRBV6-4	NA	TRBJ1-6	TGTGCCAGCAGTGACACCCCGGGAAATTCACCCCTCCACTTT	CASSDTPGNSPLHF
NA	TRBV18	TRBD1	TRBJ1-5	TGTGCCAGCTCACAGACAGGGCTTGACCAGCCCCAGCATTTT	CASSQTGLDQPQHF
once	TRBV5-1	NA	TRBJ2-6	TGCGCCAGCAGCAGTACAGGGAACTCTGGGGCCAACGTCCTGACTTTC	CASSSTGNSGANVLTF
NA	TRBV6-5	NA	TRBJ2-1	TGTGCCAGCAGTCAGAAGGAGGGCAATGAGCAGTTCTTC	CASSQKEGNEQFF
NA	TRBV25-1	NA	TRBJ2-7	TGTGCCAGCAGTGAATTCTCGGCTAGCGCTACCTACGAGCAGTACTTC	CASSEFSASATYEQYF
NA	TRBV7-2	NA	TRBJ2-3	TGTGCCAGCAGCTTAGGGGTCCCAGGGACATCCCCCACCGATACGCAGTATTTT	CASSLGVPGTSPTDTQYF
NA	TRBV5-1	TRBD1	TRBJ2-1	TGCGCCAGCAGCCCAGGACAGGGTAGCTCCTACAATGAGCAGTTCTTC	CASSPGQGSSYNEQFF
NA	TRBV27	NA	TRBJ2-7	TGTGCCAGCAGACTGGCACTTTCGGGCGAGCAGTACTTC	CASRLALSGEQYF
NA	TRBV9	TRBD2	TRBJ2-7	TGTGCCAGCAGCCTAAGTGAGAGCGGGAGATACGAGCAGTACTTC	CASSLSESGRYEQYF
NA	TRBV4-1	NA	TRBJ1-1	TGCGCCAGCACCTTAAGGGGGGACTATATTATGAACACTGAAGCTTTCTTT	CASTLRGDYIMNTEAFF
NA	TRBV19	TRBD1	TRBJ1-2	TGTGCCAGTACCGAAGACAGGGGCCGTGGCTACACCTTC	CASTEDRGRGYTF
NA	TRBV27	NA	TRBJ1-3	TGTGCCAGCAGTTTACAGGCTTCCTCTGGAAACACCATATATTTT	CASSLQASSGNTIYF
NA	TRBV7-2	TRBD1	TRBJ2-7	TGTGCCAGCAGCTCCTCCGGGACAGGGTACTACGAGCAGTACTTC	CASSSSGTGYYEQYF
NA	TRBV6-1	TRBD2	TRBJ2-5	TGTGCCAGCAGCTCTAGCGGGAGGGAGACCCAGTACTTC	CASSSSGRETQYF